The T cell receptor (beta chain) described here comes from a study of OX40 agonist ivuxolimab in advanced cancers. This clone has only a few counts. The CDR3 sequence is 16 residues long. Germline V gene sequence: CDR1 SGHRS, CDR2 YFSETQ. V trimming: 0 bases; J trimming: 3 bases; junction bases outside the gene matches: 8. This table comes from immunoSEQ multiplex PCR, and its TCRdb copy is limited to in-frame clones, with some not included. The data hold 55,000 to 75,000 clones, with approximately 90% observed a single time. The sequencing here drew on CD4+ or CD8+ T cells sorted from blood, taken in a trial of the OX40 agonist ivuxolimab. The receptor was derived from an adult with an advanced solid tumor such as melanoma, head and neck, liver or kidney cancer. This sequence joins TRBV5-1 and TRBJ2-7, with TRBD2 matching over 8 bases. The CDR3 sequence is CASSLVMRGVNYEQYF. The CDR3 bases are TGCGCCAGCAGCTTGGTTATGCGGGGGGTTAACTACGAGCAGTACTTC.